The 2 T cell receptor beta chains reported below all come from one sample, sequenced in a study of beta chain features in type 1 diabetes. Reverse transcription of all isolated RNA meant that expressed TCRB transcripts were sequenced. Clones were read by immunoSEQ multiplex PCR, and TCRdb kept only the in-frame ones, dropping some. The table records 240,000 or so clones, about 25% of them present only once. Material for sequencing was central memory CD4+ T cells from blood. All receptors derive from a man aged 25 to 40 in good health.

In its sample, this clone was seen many times. V gene TRBV4-3 combines with J gene TRBJ2-7; D is ambiguous. The germline V gene has CDR1 LGHNA and CDR2 YSLEER. V was trimmed by 0 bases and J by 5 bases, leaving 14 bases between them. The CDR3 consists of 15 residues. CDR3 nucleotides: TGCGCCAGCAGCCAAGATCAAAGGTTCTCTGACGAGCAGTACTTC. This sequence encodes CASSQDQRFSDEQYF.

The chain couples TRBV30 to TRBJ1-4; D is undetermined. V was pared by 3 bases and J by 0 bases, with 8 bases between. The CDR3 length is 14 residues. The germline gives CDR1 GTSNPN, CDR2 SVGIG (reference sequence). In DNA form, the CDR3 reads TGTGCCTGGAGGTCAACTGCAACTAATGAAAAACTGTTTTTT. It encodes CAWRSTATNEKLFF.